This T cell receptor (beta chain) was identified during a study of T cell clusters in autoimmune cytopenias. Study-wide results and limits: Clustering suggested that physiological T cell clusters were missing in primary autoimmune cytopenia patients.

TRB rearrangements were amplified by touch-down multiplex PCR with mixed TRB-A/B primers. TCRdb re-called the multiplex PCR reads, yielding one record per CDR3 amino acid sequence without DNA. The sample data list around 2,500 distinct CDR3 sequences. Germline values: CDR1 DFQATT, CDR2 SNEGSKA (reference sequence). CDR3 size: 15 residues. TRB was amplified from approximately 230 ng of peripheral blood genomic DNA per sample. A word on this clonotype: Its target is unknown.

Source material: peripheral blood. The chain has TRBV20-1 and TRBJ2-1; without DNA, the TCRdb call of TRBD2 cannot be checked. This TCR derives from a human donor with an autoimmune cytopenia or autoimmune hepatitis (not recorded which). CDR3 sequence reads: CSERRLALLMTEQFF.